The 3 T cell receptor beta chains listed next were all sequenced from one sample in a study of T cell responses to AZD1222 COVID-19 vaccine. Here immunoSEQ multiplex PCR was the method, and the copy in TCRdb shows in-frame clones only, minus some. There are about 130,000 clones in the sample; more than 75% occur only once, and about 20% lies in the top ten. Sequences were derived from peripheral blood, sampled on day 0 of AZD1222 vaccination. These receptors were collected from an adult in good health.

Turning to this clone: The sample carries other DNA sequences with the same CDR3. This chain uses TRBV15 with TRBJ1-2; 10 bases map to TRBD1. V shed 5 bases and J 5 bases; nucleotides not matched to a gene: 2. This CDR3 comprises 13 residues. Germline V lookup: CDR1 LNHNV, CDR2 YYDKDF (reference sequence). In DNA form, the CDR3 reads TGTGCCACCAGCCGGGACAGGGGTTATGGCTACACCTTC. It encodes CATSRDRGYGYTF.

This chain uses TRBV5-1 with TRBJ1-2; 7 bases match TRBD1. J gave up 4 bases and V 5 bases, and 8 bases lay outside the gene matches. This CDR3 has 14 amino acids. Germline loops: CDR1 SGHRS, CDR2 YFSETQ. CDR3 nucleotides: TGCGCCAGCAGATCCGGGACAGTGGTCTATGGCTACACCTTC. This gives the protein CASRSGTVVYGYTF. Together with reference TRBV5-1 and TRBJ1-2, the CDR3 gives the full variable domain: KAGVTQTPRYLIKTRGQQVTLSCSPISGHRSVSWYQQTPGQGLQFLFEYFSETQRNKGNFPGRFSGRQFSNSRSEMNVSTLELGDSALYLCASRSGTVVYGYTFGSGTRLTVV.

The rearrangement links TRBV28 to TRBJ1-2; D ambiguous. Germline CDR1 MDHEN, CDR2 SYDVKM. The CDR3 runs 11 residues. V lost 8 bases, J lost 4 bases, and 8 bases lay in between. Here the CDR3 reads CASGEAYGYTF. The CDR3 bases are TGTGCCAGCGGAGAAGCCTATGGCTACACCTTC.